The 26 T cell receptor beta chains below all came from one sample that was sequenced in a study of regulatory T cells in long-lasting Graves disease. Time point noted: newly diagnosed GD, antithyroid drugs for less than 3 months. Scientists built the TCR library using RNA that was extracted from PBMCs. According to the study, TCR beta libraries were built with iRepertoire HTBI primers and CDR3-region Arm-PCR. MiXCR, applied by TCRdb to the multiplex PCR reads, yields one record per CDR3 protein. This sample yields 560,000 or so distinct CDR3 sequences, of which about 16% are seen a single time; about 11% belongs to the top ten. These data also featured in a second study, about T cells in Graves' hyperthyroidism and ophthalmopathy.

The sample consisted of peripheral blood mononuclear cells (PBMCs), taken at new diagnosis, from a patient treated with antithyroid drugs. The receptors originated from a man younger than 30 with Graves disease.

A few counts support this clonotype. The chain joins TRBV3-1 to TRBJ1-1; possibly TRBD1 for D (5 bases). CDR3 length: 15 amino acids. With 3 bases removed from V and 5 bases from J, the gap between germline ends came to 16 bases. Germline V gene sequence: CDR1 LGHDT, CDR2 YNNKEL (reference sequence). CDR3: CASSHGGGGLTEAFF. In DNA form, the CDR3 reads TGTGCCAGCAGCCACGGAGGCGGGGGACTGACTGAAGCTTTCTTT.

This chain uses TRBV7-9 with TRBJ1-1, with D perhaps matching TRBD1 (6 bases). Germline V gene sequence: CDR1 SEHNR, CDR2 FQNEAQ (reference sequence). The length of the CDR3 is 16 residues. V was clipped by 5 bases and J by 4 bases, with 20 bases between them. The CDR3 sequence: CASSPWGAKMSTEAFF. DNA for the CDR3: TGTGCCAGCAGCCCTTGGGGGGCTAAAATGAGCACTGAAGCTTTCTTT.

This clonotype showed up just a few times. The chain's CDR3 is CASSRTAGTEYGYTF. DNA of the CDR3: TGTGCCAGCAGCCGAACTGCCGGGACAGAATATGGCTACACCTTC. The chain employs TRBV7-9 and TRBJ1-2; 7 bases match TRBD1. CDR1 SEHNR and CDR2 FQNEAQ come from the germline V gene (reference sequence). The CDR3 extends over 15 amino acids. V lost 5 bases, J lost 5 bases, and 11 bases stayed unmatched.

This clonotype occurred a few times. The chain links TRBV7-2 to TRBJ2-7; D may correspond to TRBD1 or TRBD2 (5 bases each). The CDR3 totals 11 residues. The V end lost 7 bases, the J end lost 6 bases, and 10 bases lay between the germline ends. Germline CDR1 and CDR2: SGHTA and FQGNSA. The CDR3 sequence is CASISRGEQYF. As DNA, the CDR3 is TGTGCCAGCATCTCGAGGGGCGAGCAGTACTTC.

The V and J genes are TRBV5-6 and TRBJ2-7, with D possibly TRBD2 on 6 matching bases. Per germline, CDR1 SGHDT and CDR2 YYEEEE. V lost 4 bases to trimming and J lost 3 bases, with 17 bases between them. The length of the CDR3 is 15 residues. CDR3 DNA: TGTGCCAGCAGCGCCCGGGGAGGAACCCTCTACGAGCAGTACTTC. This gives the protein CASSARGGTLYEQYF.

This clonotype was seen at least ten times. The rearrangement uses TRBV6-1 and TRBJ1-1; weak D call: TRBD1 (5 bases). Per the germline V gene, CDR1 is MNHNS and CDR2 is SASEGT. The CDR3 totals 14 residues. V was clipped by 7 bases and J by 0 bases, with 12 bases between them. The CDR3 sequence is CASIKDRVNTEAFF. CDR3 sequence (DNA): TGTGCCAGCATTAAAGACAGAGTGAACACTGAAGCTTTCTTT.

The chain recombines TRBV5-4 with TRBJ2-5; 7 bases fit TRBD1. Germline assignment: CDR1 SGHNT and CDR2 YYREEE (reference sequence). This CDR3 is built from 16 residues. Trimming removed 0 bases from V and 3 bases from J; junction bases left unmatched: 8. Written as DNA, the CDR3 is TGTGCCAGCAGCTTGGCCAGCAGGGGGTCGGAAGAGACCCAGTACTTC. Translation gives CASSLASRGSEETQYF.

The chain links TRBV6-1 to TRBJ2-7, with a possible D match to TRBD1 (6 bases). The CDR3 runs 16 residues. V shed 6 bases and J shed 0 bases, with 18 bases lying between them. Germline V gives CDR1 MNHNS, CDR2 SASEGT. The CDR3 nucleotides read TGTGCCAGCAGCGCAAGAGCGACAGGAGCCTCCTACGAGCAGTACTTC. Amino acid sequence: CASSARATGASYEQYF.

This clonotype appeared many times. This chain joins TRBV7-9 and TRBJ2-3; 10 bases agree with TRBD2. With 7 bases clipped from V and 6 bases from J, the junction kept 13 bases outside the gene matches. The CDR3 loop spans 16 amino acids. Germline lookup yields CDR1 SEHNR and CDR2 FQNEAQ (reference sequence). This CDR3 is CASTAAGASGSDTQYF. The CDR3 DNA reads as TGTGCCAGCACCGCGGCAGGGGCTAGCGGGAGTGATACGCAGTATTTT.

This clonotype was observed many times. The rearrangement links TRBV19 to TRBJ1-1, with D tentatively TRBD1 (6 bases). The CDR3 spans 14 residues. The V gene's germline CDR1 is LNHDA and CDR2 SQIVND (reference sequence). V was shortened by 5 bases and J by 4 bases, with 14 bases between the two germline ends. This CDR3 is CASSPQGPGTEAFF. The CDR3 DNA reads as TGTGCCAGTAGTCCACAGGGTCCGGGCACTGAAGCTTTCTTT.

This clonotype occurred a few times. This rearrangement joins TRBV7-2 to TRBJ1-5; 7 bases fit TRBD1. Germline V lookup: CDR1 SGHTA, CDR2 FQGNSA. The V segment lost 6 bases and the J segment 1 base; nucleotides outside the gene matches: 6. This CDR3 has 15 amino acids. The CDR3 loop reads CASRHGTESNQPQHF. CDR3 sequence (DNA): TGTGCCAGCAGACACGGGACAGAGAGCAATCAGCCCCAGCATTTT.

Of note for this clonotype: It may be a read error: a sequence one base away is much more abundant. The genes are TRBV2 and TRBJ1-2; 7 bases align to TRBD1. Germline V gene data show CDR1 as SNHLY and CDR2 as FYNNEI. The CDR3 totals 13 residues. Trimming at V came to 5 bases and at J to 3 bases, leaving 3 bases not matched to a gene. Written as DNA, the CDR3 is TGTGCCAGCAGTACAGGGGAGGACTATGGCTACACCTTC. This gives the protein CASSTGEDYGYTF.

V usage is TRBV6-5 and J usage is TRBJ1-3; TRBD1 might be the D (6 bases). Deletions cut 2 bases from V and 7 bases from J, with 12 bases between. Germline CDR1 and CDR2: MNHEY and SVGAGI. The length of the CDR3 is 14 residues. The DNA for the CDR3 is TGTGCCAGCAGTTACCGTACAGGGTATAACACCATATATTTT. It encodes CASSYRTGYNTIYF.

The chain uses TRBV4-1 and TRBJ2-5, with 9 bases matching TRBD1. Unmatched junction bases numbered 9, after V lost 5 bases and J lost 5 bases. The CDR3 consists of 15 residues. Germline V gives CDR1 MGHRA, CDR2 YSYEKL. CDR3: CASSGPGQGLETQYF. In nucleotides, the CDR3 is TGCGCCAGCAGCGGACCGGGACAGGGTCTTGAGACCCAGTACTTC.

There are a few counts of this clonotype. The V call is TRBV6-1, the J call TRBJ2-1, with D perhaps being TRBD1 or TRBD2 (5 bases each). V was clipped by 7 bases and J by 6 bases, with 16 bases between them. The CDR3 loop spans 14 amino acids. CDR1 is MNHNS, CDR2 SASEGT, per germline. CDR3 sequence: CASTDGAGPNEQFF. The CDR3 DNA sequence: TGTGCCAGCACTGACGGGGCAGGGCCCAATGAGCAGTTCTTC.

The table lists this clonotype with many counts. The CDR3 sequence: CASRTGQGSTYEQYF. The CDR3 nucleotides are TGTGCCAGCAGAACGGGACAGGGGAGTACCTACGAGCAGTACTTC. The rearrangement joins TRBV6-1 to TRBJ2-7; 10 nucleotides agree with TRBD1. Per germline, CDR1 MNHNS and CDR2 SASEGT. This CDR3 contains 15 residues. The V gene end was trimmed by 6 bases and the J gene end by 2 bases; junction bases not matched to a gene: 7.

This clonotype showed up many times. The chain recombines TRBV3-1 with TRBJ1-1, with D unclear. The V gene lost 0 bases and the J gene lost 0 bases, with 11 bases spanning the gap. The CDR3 loop spans 16 amino acids. The germline V gene encodes CDR1 LGHDT and CDR2 YNNKEL (reference sequence). In nucleotides, the CDR3 is TGTGCCAGCAGCCAAGAGTTCGACCCCGTGAACACTGAAGCTTTCTTT. Its protein product is CASSQEFDPVNTEAFF. Using reference TRBV3-1 and TRBJ1-1 for the parts outside the CDR3, the full variable domain is DTAVSQTPKYLVTQMGNDKSIKCEQNLGHDTMYWYKQDSKKFLKIMFSYNNKELIINETVPNRFSPKSPDKAHLNLHINSLELGDSAVYFCASSQEFDPVNTEAFFGQGTRLTVV.

This clonotype was detected many times. The V and J genes are TRBV30 and TRBJ2-7; D remains unclear. This CDR3 is 14 amino acids long. The germline V gene encodes CDR1 GTSNPN and CDR2 SVGIG (reference sequence). With 0 bases removed from V and 0 bases from J, the gap between germline ends came to 9 bases. The DNA for the CDR3 is TGTGCCTGGAGTGTAACGGCGAGCTCCTACGAGCAGTACTTC. This encodes CAWSVTASSYEQYF.

J is TRBJ2-1 and V is TRBV7-2, with 9 bases that match TRBD2. The CDR3 is made up of 16 amino acids. The germline CDR1 and CDR2 sequences are SGHTA and FQGNSA. J was trimmed by 3 bases and V by 3 bases; bases with no gene match: 6. Here the CDR3 reads CASSFPLAGSYNEQFF. In DNA form, the CDR3 reads TGTGCCAGCAGCTTCCCCCTAGCGGGAAGCTACAATGAGCAGTTCTTC.

The chain combines TRBV6-1 with TRBJ1-1; TRBD1 agrees at 7 bases. Germline V gene sequence: CDR1 MNHNS, CDR2 SASEGT. The CDR3 has 13 residues. V lost 7 bases to trimming and J lost 9 bases; unmatched junction nucleotides: 11. In DNA, the CDR3 is TGTGCCAGCAAAGACCGAGACAGGGAAAAAGCTTTCTTT. Encoded protein: CASKDRDREKAFF.

There are many counts of this clonotype. The rearrangement links TRBV3-1 to TRBJ2-3; D is possibly TRBD2 (6 bases). The length of the CDR3 is 14 residues. Per germline, CDR1 LGHDT and CDR2 YNNKEL (reference sequence). The V gene lost 7 bases and the J gene lost 1 base, with 12 bases spanning the gap. The CDR3 loop is CASNLREGTDTQYF. The CDR3, as DNA: TGTGCCAGCAACTTGAGGGAGGGCACAGATACGCAGTATTTT.

The V gene is TRBV14, the J gene TRBJ1-5; no reliable D call. Germline CDR1 is SGHDN and CDR2 is FVKESK. CDR3 size: 11 residues. The V end lost 4 bases, the J end lost 16 bases, and 14 bases lay between the germline ends. The CDR3 DNA sequence: TGTGCCAGCAGCCTAGTCTGGGGAGGACATTTT. It encodes CASSLVWGGHF. The complete variable domain, with remaining parts taken from reference TRBV14 and TRBJ1-5, reads EAGVTQFPSHSVIEKGQTVTLRCDPISGHDNLYWYRRVMGKEIKFLLHFVKESKQDESGMPNNRFLAERTGGTYSTLKVQPAELEDSGVYFCASSLVWGGHFGDGTRLSIL.

This clonotype was seen ten or more times. The chain has TRBV12-3 or TRBV12-4 and TRBJ1-1; D ambiguous. V lost 8 bases, J lost 0 bases, and 4 bases lay in between. The CDR3 totals 11 residues. The chain's CDR3 is CASRMNTEAFF. CDR3 DNA sequence: TGTGCCAGCCGGATGAACACTGAAGCTTTCTTT.

The DNA of the CDR3 is TGTGCCAGCAGTCTAACAGCCTCCTCTGGAAACACCATATATTTT. Residues: CASSLTASSGNTIYF. V is TRBV27 and J is TRBJ1-3; D is ambiguous. Deletions cut 5 bases from V and 0 bases from J, with 11 bases between. The CDR3 is 15 residues long. Germline CDR1 MNHEY, CDR2 SMNVEV (reference sequence).

The rearrangement links TRBV7-6 to TRBJ1-3; 9 bases line up with TRBD1. Germline lookup yields CDR1 SGHVS and CDR2 FNYEAQ. The CDR3 runs 19 residues. V trimming: 5 bases; J trimming: 0 bases; junction bases outside the gene matches: 14. This chain's CDR3 is CASSPRSGGQGYSGNTIYF. As DNA, the CDR3 is TGTGCCAGCAGCCCACGTAGCGGGGGACAGGGATACTCTGGAAACACCATATATTTT.

On this clonotype itself: At one of its ends the junction is not consistent with the germline gene, which may arise from a read error. V and J are TRBV11-2 and TRBJ2-7; TRBD1 agrees at 7 bases. The CDR3 runs 13 residues. Germline-derived CDR1 and CDR2 are SGHAT and FQNNGV. CDR3 amino acids: CATSRGQLYEQYF. CDR3 sequence (DNA): TGCGCCACCTCACGGGGACAGCTATACGAGCAGTACTTC. The full variable domain, completed using reference TRBV11-2 and TRBJ2-7, is EAGVAQSPRYKIIEKRQSVAFWCNPISGHATLYWYQQILGQGPKLLIQFQNNGVVDDSQLPKDRFSAERLKGVDSTLKIQPAKLEDSAVYLCATSRGQLYEQYFGPGTRLTVT.